Presented here are 32 T cell receptor beta chains from one specimen sequenced in a study of PD-L1 blockade in urothelial cancer. Time point: peripheral blood 6 weeks after treatment start. Clones were read by immunoSEQ multiplex PCR, and TCRdb kept only the in-frame ones, dropping some. The sample includes tens of thousands of clones, approximately 86% of them seen just once. Source: PBMCs, taken around atezolizumab (anti-PD-L1) treatment. These receptors all come from a man between 50 and 59 years old with urothelial cancer.

The V gene is TRBV7-9, the J gene TRBJ1-4, with a weak D call TRBD1 (6 bases). Germline V CDR1 and CDR2: SEHNR, FQNEAQ (reference sequence). The V gene lost 4 bases and the J gene lost 6 bases, with 15 bases spanning the gap. The CDR3 loop spans 15 amino acids. DNA of the CDR3: TGTGCCAGCAGCTCCCAGGGGCCCTTCGATGAAAAACTGTTTTTT. It codes for CASSSQGPFDEKLFF. Full variable domain (remainder filled in from reference TRBV7-9 and TRBJ1-4): DTGVSQNPRHKITKRGQNVTFRCDPISEHNRLYWYRQTLGQGPEFLTYFQNEAQLEKSRLLSDRFSAERPKGSFSTLEIQRTEQGDSAMYLCASSSQGPFDEKLFFGSGTQLSVL.

The chain combines TRBV6-4 with TRBJ2-1; D remains ambiguous. Looked up from germline, CDR1 is MRHNA and CDR2 is SNTAGT. V was cut by 4 bases and J by 9 bases, with 13 bases left in between. The CDR3 extends over 13 amino acids. CDR3 region: CASSVEALGEQFF. The CDR3 nucleotides read TGTGCCAGCAGTGTTGAGGCTTTGGGTGAGCAGTTCTTC.

The chain links TRBV5-4 to TRBJ2-4; 7 bases align to TRBD2. The germline V gene encodes CDR1 SGHNT and CDR2 YYREEE (reference sequence). This CDR3 has 16 residues. V shed 0 bases and J 4 bases; nucleotides not matched to a gene: 7. The CDR3, as DNA: TGTGCCAGCAGCTTGGGAATAGCGGGTATAAAAAACATTCAGTACTTC. Protein sequence: CASSLGIAGIKNIQYF.

This clone appeared once. The chain uses TRBV6-1 and TRBJ2-2, with D maybe TRBD2 (5 bases). In germline, CDR1 is MNHNS, CDR2 SASEGT. Trimming pared 3 bases from V and 6 bases from J, leaving 14 bases between. This CDR3 spans 15 amino acids. In DNA, the CDR3 is TGTGCCAGCAGTGACCTCCAAAGGGAGTCCGGGGAGCTGTTTTTT. Protein sequence: CASSDLQRESGELFF.

J is TRBJ1-1 and V is TRBV5-8; D is ambiguous. Germline V gene data show CDR1 as SGHTS and CDR2 as YDEGEE. CDR3 length equals 14 residues. Deletions cut 0 bases from V and 1 base from J, with 7 bases between. The CDR3, as DNA: TGTGCCAGCAGCTTGGCTCAGAAGAACACTGAAGCTTTCTTT. Protein product: CASSLAQKNTEAFF. The variable domain in full, with the rest retrieved from reference TRBV5-8 and TRBJ1-1, is EAGVTQSPTHLIKTRGQQATLRCSPISGHTSVYWYQQALGLGLQFLLWYDEGEERNRGNFPPRFSGRQFPNYSSELNVNALELEDSALYLCASSLAQKNTEAFFGQGTRLTVV.

The rearrangement joins TRBV7-8 to TRBJ2-1; TRBD2 might be the D (6 bases). CDR3 length equals 14 residues. Germline V lookup: CDR1 SGHVS, CDR2 FQNEAQ. V was shortened by 1 base and J by 6 bases, with 10 bases between the two germline ends. The CDR3 here is CASSLGRAVNEQFF. The CDR3 DNA sequence: TGTGCCAGCAGCTTAGGGAGGGCGGTCAATGAGCAGTTCTTC.

This clone came up a few times. This chain links TRBV9 with TRBJ1-4; a weak D match, TRBD1 (5 bases). Trimming took off 1 base at V and 7 bases at J, with 14 bases between the two ends. Germline CDR1 reads SGDLS; CDR2 reads YYNGEE. The length of the CDR3 is 15 residues. The CDR3 spells CASSVLGGEGEKLFF. In nucleotides, the CDR3 is TGTGCCAGCAGCGTATTAGGAGGGGAGGGTGAAAAACTGTTTTTT.

As regards this clone: At one end, the junction sequence differs from germline, possibly due to a read error. V gene TRBV7-7 combines with J gene TRBJ2-3; TRBD2 matches at 8 bases. In germline, CDR1 is SSHAT, CDR2 FNYEAQ (reference sequence). The CDR3 contains 14 residues. DNA of the CDR3: TGTGCTAGCAGCCTTAGCGGGGGCACAGATACGCAGTATTTT. Encoded protein: CASSLSGGTDTQYF.

This chain links TRBV18 with TRBJ2-7; 9 bases line up with TRBD1. The ends lost 6 bases at V and 5 bases at J; junction bases unmatched: 11. The CDR3 spans 15 residues. Germline V CDR1 and CDR2: KGHSH, LQKENI. The CDR3 coding sequence is TGTGCCAGCTCCGCCTCCGGGACAGGGCGGGACGAGCAGTACTTC. It specifies CASSASGTGRDEQYF.

The chain recombines TRBV28 with TRBJ1-5, with D perhaps TRBD1 (5 bases). The germline gives CDR1 MDHEN, CDR2 SYDVKM. The length of the CDR3 is 17 residues. Trimming stripped 5 bases from V and 6 bases from J, with 23 bases between. CDR3 sequence: CASSPRLAGWRGQPQHF. The CDR3, as DNA: TGTGCCAGCAGTCCCCGACTCGCAGGGTGGCGGGGTCAGCCCCAGCATTTT.

This sequence joins TRBV5-1 and TRBJ1-1; the D is unclear. Looked up from germline, CDR1 is SGHRS and CDR2 is YFSETQ. Trimming shortened V by 2 bases and J by 1 base, and 12 bases separated the two germline ends. The CDR3 totals 15 residues. In nucleotides, the CDR3 is TGCGCCAGCAGCTTACACACCGAGGCGAACACTGAAGCTTTCTTT. It encodes CASSLHTEANTEAFF.

The chain recombines TRBV28 with TRBJ2-3; 8 bases map to TRBD2. Germline V gene data show CDR1 as MDHEN and CDR2 as SYDVKM. This CDR3 comprises 16 residues. The V gene end was trimmed by 6 bases and the J gene end by 0 bases; junction bases not matched to a gene: 8. CDR3 loop: CASRKLAEASTDTQYF. The CDR3 DNA follows: TGTGCCAGCAGGAAACTAGCGGAGGCTAGCACAGATACGCAGTATTTT.

The chain recombines TRBV19 with TRBJ2-1, with D tentatively TRBD2 (6 bases). This CDR3 contains 15 residues. The ends were cut back, 7 bases at V and 9 bases at J, with 22 bases in the middle. Germline assignment: CDR1 LNHDA and CDR2 SQIVND (reference sequence). CDR3 protein: CASTTEGRERGEQFF. The CDR3 region has the DNA TGTGCCAGTACAACCGAGGGGCGGGAAAGGGGTGAGCAGTTCTTC.

The chain joins TRBV11-2 to TRBJ2-5, with D possibly matching TRBD2 (6 bases). This CDR3 region has 15 residues. V lost 1 base to trimming and J lost 4 bases, with 13 bases between them. Per germline, CDR1 SGHAT and CDR2 FQNNGV. CDR3 region: CASSLGGGRGETQYF. DNA for the CDR3: TGTGCCAGCAGCTTAGGGGGAGGTAGGGGAGAGACCCAGTACTTC.

The genes are TRBV10-2 and TRBJ1-2, with D possibly TRBD1 on 5 matching bases. CDR1 and CDR2 from the germline V gene are WSHSY and SAAADI. This CDR3 contains 15 residues. V was pared by 7 bases and J by 0 bases, with 15 bases between. CDR3 nucleotide sequence: TGCGCCAGCACTTCCCCCCGGGGGGCTAACTATGGCTACACCTTC. Translation gives CASTSPRGANYGYTF.

The gene calls are TRBV27 and TRBJ2-1; D remains ambiguous. The CDR3 is 15 residues long. Trimming took 3 bases from V and 12 from J, leaving 21 bases between them. Germline loops: CDR1 MNHEY, CDR2 SMNVEV (reference sequence). The CDR3, as DNA: TGTGCCAGCAGTTTGAGGATGGGTAGCCTCGTGGGGCAGTTCTTC. Translating gives CASSLRMGSLVGQFF.

V and J are TRBV19 and TRBJ1-4; 7 bases align to TRBD1. The CDR3 is 14 amino acids. V dropped 7 bases and J dropped 6; count of bases not matched to a gene: 8. CDR1 and CDR2 from the germline V gene are LNHDA and SQIVND (reference sequence). The CDR3 is CASMKGTVDEKLFF. Written as DNA, the CDR3 is TGTGCCAGTATGAAAGGGACAGTTGATGAAAAACTGTTTTTT. The full variable domain, completed using reference TRBV19 and TRBJ1-4, is DGGITQSPKYLFRKEGQNVTLSCEQNLNHDAMYWYRQDPGQGLRLIYYSQIVNDFQKGDIAEGYSVSREKKESFPLTVTSAQKNPTAFYLCASMKGTVDEKLFFGSGTQLSVL.

This clone was counted only a few times. The CDR3 region is CAWSRGAGSPWNEKLFF. The CDR3 region has the DNA TGTGCCTGGAGCCGGGGGGCAGGCTCACCATGGAATGAAAAACTGTTTTTT. The V gene is TRBV30, the J gene TRBJ1-4; D possibly corresponds to TRBD1 (6 bases). The V end lost 3 bases, the J end lost 5 bases, and 22 bases lay between the germline ends. Germline V gene sequence: CDR1 GTSNPN, CDR2 SVGIG (reference sequence). This CDR3 is built from 17 residues.

This clone was seen more than once but under ten times. The chain recombines TRBV7-2 with TRBJ2-7, with D unclear. The CDR3 length is 13 residues. V was trimmed by 1 base and J by 6 bases, leaving 10 bases between them. Germline V gene lookup returns CDR1 SGHTA and CDR2 FQGNSA. The DNA of the CDR3 is TGTGCCAGCAGCTTAGGGGCTGTGCCCGAGCAGTACTTC. Translated: CASSLGAVPEQYF. The complete variable domain, with remaining parts taken from reference TRBV7-2 and TRBJ2-7, reads GAGVSQSPSNKVTEKGKDVELRCDPISGHTALYWYRQSLGQGLEFLIYFQGNSAPDKSGLPSDRFSAERTGGSVSTLTIQRTQQEDSAVYLCASSLGAVPEQYFGPGTRLTVT.

V is TRBV7-9 and J is TRBJ1-2; no firm D call. Germline CDR1 reads SEHNR; CDR2 reads FQNEAQ (reference sequence). The CDR3 has 14 residues. V gave up 1 base and J gave up 5 bases, with 11 bases separating them. The CDR3 DNA sequence: TGTGCCAGCAGCTTAGGGGCAGTTGTGTATGGCTACACCTTC. Protein: CASSLGAVVYGYTF.

This chain joins TRBV7-9 and TRBJ1-1; D unclear. This CDR3 has 13 amino acids. Trimming removed 2 bases from V and 4 bases from J, with 8 bases in between. From germline, CDR1 is SEHNR and CDR2 FQNEAQ (reference sequence). This CDR3 reads CASSLNSGTEAFF. In DNA, the CDR3 is TGTGCCAGCAGCTTAAACAGCGGCACTGAAGCTTTCTTT.

This chain uses TRBV30 with TRBJ2-5; 7 positions agree with TRBD1. CDR1 is GTSNPN, CDR2 SVGIG, per germline (reference sequence). This CDR3 is built from 14 residues. With V trimmed by 1 base and J by 5 bases, 7 bases remained unmatched. This CDR3 is CAWSGHRGSETQYF. The CDR3 DNA reads TGTGCCTGGAGTGGCCACAGGGGTAGTGAGACCCAGTACTTC.

The gene calls are TRBV9 and TRBJ1-4; 7 nucleotides align to TRBD1. Germline V gene data show CDR1 as SGDLS and CDR2 as YYNGEE. Trimming cost V 3 bases and J 5 bases; bases outside gene matches: 7. There are 15 residues in the CDR3. In nucleotides, the CDR3 is TGTGCCAGCAGCGATCGACAGGGAGAAAATGAAAAACTGTTTTTT. It specifies CASSDRQGENEKLFF.

The gene calls are TRBV27 and TRBJ2-3; 7 bases align to TRBD2. Germline-derived CDR1 and CDR2 are MNHEY and SMNVEV (reference sequence). This CDR3 region has 16 residues. Unmatched junction bases numbered 12, after V lost 4 bases and J lost 5 bases. The CDR3: CASSSPSGGIRDTQYF. CDR3 bases: TGTGCCAGCAGTTCCCCTAGCGGAGGGATCCGAGATACGCAGTATTTT.

This chain's CDR3 is CASSQDPRSPSPYEQYF. The CDR3 bases are TGTGCCAGCAGCCAAGATCCCCGGAGCCCGAGCCCCTACGAGCAGTACTTC. The chain carries TRBV14 and TRBJ2-7, with unresolved D. V was clipped by 0 bases and J by 2 bases, with 17 bases between them. The germline V gene encodes CDR1 SGHDN and CDR2 FVKESK. This CDR3 has 17 amino acids.

This clone has more than one count but fewer than ten. The V call is TRBV29-1, the J call TRBJ2-7; 9 nucleotides align to TRBD1. Unmatched junction bases numbered 1, after V lost 6 bases and J lost 4 bases. Germline loops: CDR1 SQVTM, CDR2 ANQGSEA. This CDR3 region has 11 residues. The CDR3 bases are TGCAGCGTCGACAGGGGGTACGAGCAGTACTTC. It specifies CSVDRGYEQYF.

V gene TRBV27 combines with J gene TRBJ1-3; D is unclear. The CDR3 spans 16 residues. The V and J ends lost 6 bases and 0 bases respectively, with 15 bases between them. Germline loops: CDR1 MNHEY, CDR2 SMNVEV (reference sequence). Here the CDR3 reads CASSPNPGRSGNTIYF. DNA for the CDR3: TGTGCCAGCAGCCCTAACCCAGGCCGCTCTGGAAACACCATATATTTT.

The chain links TRBV29-1 to TRBJ1-1; perhaps TRBD1 as D (6 bases). CDR3 length: 12 residues. The V end was cut by 4 bases, the J end by 3 bases, with 9 bases between. CDR1 and CDR2 (germline): SQVTM, ANQGSEA. CDR3 residues: CSVVTGYTEAFF. CDR3 sequence (DNA): TGCAGCGTTGTCACAGGGTACACTGAAGCTTTCTTT.

The V and J genes are TRBV9 and TRBJ2-3, with a possible D match to TRBD1 (5 bases). The CDR3 extends over 18 amino acids. V was trimmed by 2 bases and J by 3 bases, leaving 22 bases between them. Germline V gene sequence: CDR1 SGDLS, CDR2 YYNGEE. In DNA, the CDR3 is TGTGCCAGCAGCGTCTCTCTTAGTGGGGCGGCCGTAACAGATACGCAGTATTTT. Translated, it gives CASSVSLSGAAVTDTQYF. Based on the CDR3 plus reference TRBV9 and TRBJ2-3, the full variable domain is DSGVTQTPKHLITATGQRVTLRCSPRSGDLSVYWYQQSLDQGLQFLIQYYNGEERAKGNILERFSAQQFPDLHSELNLSSLELGDSALYFCASSVSLSGAAVTDTQYFGPGTRLTVL.

Only one count was recorded for this clone. The chain carries TRBV27 and TRBJ2-1, with TRBD2 matching 8 bases. This CDR3 contains 15 residues. V lost 7 bases to trimming and J lost 0 bases; unmatched junction nucleotides: 5. In germline, CDR1 is MNHEY, CDR2 SMNVEV (reference sequence). The CDR3 DNA follows: TGTGCCAGCAAGCGGGGGAAAAGCTCCTACAATGAGCAGTTCTTC. It codes for CASKRGKSSYNEQFF.

The V gene is TRBV4-2, the J gene TRBJ2-3, with TRBD2 identical over 13 bases. V gave up 4 bases and J gave up 6 bases; unmatched junction bases: 7. CDR1 and CDR2 from the germline V gene are LGHNA and YNFKEQ. This CDR3 comprises 16 residues. The CDR3 spells CASSPKGLAGRDTQYF. The CDR3 nucleotides read TGTGCCAGCAGCCCTAAGGGACTAGCGGGAAGGGATACGCAGTATTTT.

The J gene is TRBJ2-7, the V gene TRBV19; TRBD2 agrees at 7 bases. The germline CDR1 and CDR2 sequences are LNHDA and SQIVND (reference sequence). The ends lost 3 bases at V and 6 bases at J; junction bases unmatched: 8. The CDR3 extends over 14 amino acids. CDR3: CASSITQGGTEQYF. CDR3 DNA: TGTGCCAGTAGTATTACTCAGGGAGGGACCGAGCAGTACTTC. The full variable domain, rest sourced from reference TRBV19 and TRBJ2-7, is DGGITQSPKYLFRKEGQNVTLSCEQNLNHDAMYWYRQDPGQGLRLIYYSQIVNDFQKGDIAEGYSVSREKKESFPLTVTSAQKNPTAFYLCASSITQGGTEQYFGPGTRLTVT.